This T cell receptor (beta chain) was sequenced in a study of CD8+ T cells in alopecia areata. The treatment is: oral pan-JAK inhibitor, 5-10 mg twice daily. Study observations and caveats: Scalp clonality decreased significantly with tofacitinib, and so did expanded CD8+ clones among the top 100. Researchers say the link of baseline CD8+ expansion to response remains uncertain, with one nonresponder.

As the sequencing template, cDNA was produced by extracting RNA and reverse transcribing it. Assay: immunoSEQ multiplex PCR; the TCRdb copy retains only in-frame clones and omits some. The table shows about 160,000 clones, with less than 70% occurring only once. In its sample, this clone was seen a few times. Its antigen is not identified. The TCR sequence derives from a human donor with alopecia areata. The input for sequencing was CD4+ T cells sorted from blood, taken at week 4, from a patient treated with tofacitinib.

The CDR3 here is CASRPSNGANVLTF. The CDR3 nucleotides read TGTGCCAGCAGACCTTCCAACGGGGCCAACGTCCTGACTTTC. The genes are TRBV6-4 and TRBJ2-6; D call uncertain. The germline gives CDR1 MRHNA, CDR2 SNTAGT. CDR3 length: 14 amino acids. V lost 6 bases and J 4 bases, leaving 10 bases between the germline ends.